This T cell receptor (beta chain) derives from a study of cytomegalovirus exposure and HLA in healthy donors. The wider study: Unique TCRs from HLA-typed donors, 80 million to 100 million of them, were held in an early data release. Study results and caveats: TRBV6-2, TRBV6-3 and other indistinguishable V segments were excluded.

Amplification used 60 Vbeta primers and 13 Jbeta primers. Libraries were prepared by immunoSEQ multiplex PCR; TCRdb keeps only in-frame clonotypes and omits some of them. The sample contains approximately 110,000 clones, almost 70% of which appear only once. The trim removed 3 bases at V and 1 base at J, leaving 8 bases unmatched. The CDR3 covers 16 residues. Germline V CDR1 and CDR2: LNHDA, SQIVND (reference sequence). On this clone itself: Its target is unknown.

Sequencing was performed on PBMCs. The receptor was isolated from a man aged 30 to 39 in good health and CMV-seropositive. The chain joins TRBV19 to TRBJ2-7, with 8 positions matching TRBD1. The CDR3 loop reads CASSISRTGLSYEQYF. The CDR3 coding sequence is TGTGCCAGTAGTATCTCTCGGACAGGGCTTTCCTACGAGCAGTACTTC.